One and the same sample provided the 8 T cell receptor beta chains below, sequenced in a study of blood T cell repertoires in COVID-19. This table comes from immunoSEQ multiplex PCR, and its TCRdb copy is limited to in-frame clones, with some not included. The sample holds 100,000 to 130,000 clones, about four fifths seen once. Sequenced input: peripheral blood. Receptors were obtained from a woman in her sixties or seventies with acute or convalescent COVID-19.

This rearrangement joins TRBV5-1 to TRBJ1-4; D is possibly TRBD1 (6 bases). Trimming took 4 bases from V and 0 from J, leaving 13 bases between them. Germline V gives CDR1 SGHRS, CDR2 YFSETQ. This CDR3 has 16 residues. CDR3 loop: CASSKNRVATNEKLFF. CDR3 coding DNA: TGCGCCAGCAGCAAGAACAGGGTTGCAACTAATGAAAAACTGTTTTTT. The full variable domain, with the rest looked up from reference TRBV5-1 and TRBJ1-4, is KAGVTQTPRYLIKTRGQQVTLSCSPISGHRSVSWYQQTPGQGLQFLFEYFSETQRNKGNFPGRFSGRQFSNSRSEMNVSTLELGDSALYLCASSKNRVATNEKLFFGSGTQLSVL.

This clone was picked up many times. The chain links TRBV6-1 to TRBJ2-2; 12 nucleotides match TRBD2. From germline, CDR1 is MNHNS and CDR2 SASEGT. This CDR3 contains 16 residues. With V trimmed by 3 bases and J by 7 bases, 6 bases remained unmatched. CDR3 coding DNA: TGTGCCAGCAGTGACGGACTAGCGGGACCGGTCGGGGAGCTGTTTTTT. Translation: CASSDGLAGPVGELFF.

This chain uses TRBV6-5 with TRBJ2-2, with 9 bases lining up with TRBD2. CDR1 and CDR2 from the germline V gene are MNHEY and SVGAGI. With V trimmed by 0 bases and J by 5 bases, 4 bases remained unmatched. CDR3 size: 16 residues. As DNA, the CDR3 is TGTGCCAGCAGTTACTCGAGCCTAGCGGGGACCGGGGAGCTGTTTTTT. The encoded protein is CASSYSSLAGTGELFF.

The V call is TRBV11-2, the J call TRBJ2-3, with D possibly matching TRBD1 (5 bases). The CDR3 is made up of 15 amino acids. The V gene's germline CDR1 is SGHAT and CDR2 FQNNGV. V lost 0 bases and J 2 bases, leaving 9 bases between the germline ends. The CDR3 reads CASSLDRDFTDTQYF. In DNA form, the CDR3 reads TGTGCCAGCAGCTTAGACAGGGATTTCACAGATACGCAGTATTTT.

For the CDR3, the DNA is TGTGCCAGCAGTTCTTTGGGGACAGGGGACACTGAAGCTTTCTTT. It is translated as CASSSLGTGDTEAFF. The chain joins TRBV6-5 to TRBJ1-1, with 10 positions matching TRBD1. The CDR3 sequence is 15 residues long. Germline lookup yields CDR1 MNHEY and CDR2 SVGAGI. The V segment lost 4 bases and the J segment 3 bases; nucleotides outside the gene matches: 5.

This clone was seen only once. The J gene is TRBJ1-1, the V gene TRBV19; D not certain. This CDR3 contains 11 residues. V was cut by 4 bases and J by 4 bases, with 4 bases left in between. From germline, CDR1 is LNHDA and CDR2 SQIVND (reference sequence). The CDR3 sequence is CASSKSTEAFF. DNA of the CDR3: TGTGCCAGTAGTAAGAGCACTGAAGCTTTCTTT.

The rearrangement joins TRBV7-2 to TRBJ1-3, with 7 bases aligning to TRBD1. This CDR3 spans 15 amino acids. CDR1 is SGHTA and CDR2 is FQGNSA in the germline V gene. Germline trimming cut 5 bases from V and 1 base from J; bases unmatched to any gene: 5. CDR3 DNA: TGTGCCAGCAGCCCCTCCAGGGGGTCTGGAAACACCATATATTTT. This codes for CASSPSRGSGNTIYF.

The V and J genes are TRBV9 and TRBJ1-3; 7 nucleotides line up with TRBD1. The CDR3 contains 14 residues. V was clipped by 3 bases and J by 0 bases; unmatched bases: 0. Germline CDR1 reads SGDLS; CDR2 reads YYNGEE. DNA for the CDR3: TGTGCCAGCAGCGGACAGGGCTCTGGAAACACCATATATTTT. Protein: CASSGQGSGNTIYF. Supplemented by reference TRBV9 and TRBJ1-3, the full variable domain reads DSGVTQTPKHLITATGQRVTLRCSPRSGDLSVYWYQQSLDQGLQFLIQYYNGEERAKGNILERFSAQQFPDLHSELNLSSLELGDSALYFCASSGQGSGNTIYFGEGSWLTVV.